This T cell receptor (beta chain) was documented in a study of T cell responses to AZD1222 COVID-19 vaccine listed by TCRdb under 2021. Study-wide context: TCR sequencing was performed for 230 to 250 trial participants, of whom 207 were given two doses of AZD1222 and around 25 were given two doses of MenACWY control vaccine. Trial participants were enrolled into age subgroups of 18-55, 56-69 and 70-plus years, which contained around 150, 29 and 61 TCR-sequenced participants, respectively. Study-wide findings and limitations: Because no day 14 peak-response samples were available, repertoires were characterized only after the peak T cell response. Reportedly, almost half of the unique spike-specific TCRs recognized epitopes lying outside the regions that are mutated in the B.1.351 and B.1.1.7 variants. A significant rise in spike-specific TCR breadth and depth was observed after two AZD1222 doses relative to day 0 and relative to MenACWY recipients. In the small 56-69-year group, the increase in depth fell short of significance, most likely because of low power. Only six or seven AZD1222 recipients were SARS-CoV-2 seropositive at baseline, limiting conclusions about previously exposed vaccinees. Most participants were white British and females outnumbered males, and the authors suggested that clonal diversity may have been underestimated. CD4 TCRs associated with the vaccine covered the entire spike protein, and the dominant responses were in regions 160-218 and 743-854.

In the paper's terms, the time point label means: about 28 days (+/-7) after the second vaccine dose. AZD1222 recipients with second doses at about 4 weeks or about 12 weeks were pooled, because spike-specific TCR depth and breadth did not differ between schedules. Vaccinee samples were obtained from the UK trials COV001 and COV002, which included a single-blind randomized controlled phase 2/3 trial of AZD1222 (ChAdOx1 nCoV-19) in healthy adults. For TCRbeta chain sequencing, PBMC samples from trial participants were taken at day 0 and at day 28 after the second dose. From the cysteine up to the phenylalanine, the CDR3 has a length of 11 residues. The kept DNA is CDR3 alone, 33 bases in frame from the first base. Via the germline V gene, CDR1 is MNHEY and CDR2 SVGEGT. The CDR3 regions of human TCRbeta chains were analyzed by immunosequencing. In the paper's pipeline: TCRs in the repertoires were compared against a reference library of SARS-CoV-2-specific TCRs that had been generated with the MIRA antigen-specificity platform. Breadth meant the fraction of unique TCRs that were SARS-CoV-2-associated, whereas depth meant the fraction of total T cells that were SARS-CoV-2-associated. Using the MIRA data, each spike-specific TCR was mapped to the spike region that the TCR reacts to and placed in a CD4 or CD8 class. Log10-transformed breadth and depth values were compared by one-way ANOVA with Sidak's multiple comparisons tests. The table comes from immuneACCESS by way of TCRdb, which keeps in-frame sequences with V and J called. Part of the clones is missing from these tables; in studies checked, under half for an unresolved V gene and the rest for unknown reasons. V, J and clone size are those of that table, while D and trimming were read from the DNA. For this sample the table gives more than 90,000 clones, of which approximately 90% were detected only once. Of the sample, 7.1% is held by the ten largest clones.

As for this clone: There is no known antigen for this receptor. One end of the junction fails to match germline, which may point to a read error.

The receptor's source is an adult who received the AZD1222 COVID-19 vaccine. Sample: peripheral blood, taken 28 days after the second AZD1222 dose. This chain joins TRBV6-2 or TRBV6-3 to TRBJ1-1, with the D gene call left open. In nucleotides, the sequence is TGTGCCAGCAGCTACTCCGCTGAAGCTTTCTTT. Its coded protein is CASSYSAEAFF.